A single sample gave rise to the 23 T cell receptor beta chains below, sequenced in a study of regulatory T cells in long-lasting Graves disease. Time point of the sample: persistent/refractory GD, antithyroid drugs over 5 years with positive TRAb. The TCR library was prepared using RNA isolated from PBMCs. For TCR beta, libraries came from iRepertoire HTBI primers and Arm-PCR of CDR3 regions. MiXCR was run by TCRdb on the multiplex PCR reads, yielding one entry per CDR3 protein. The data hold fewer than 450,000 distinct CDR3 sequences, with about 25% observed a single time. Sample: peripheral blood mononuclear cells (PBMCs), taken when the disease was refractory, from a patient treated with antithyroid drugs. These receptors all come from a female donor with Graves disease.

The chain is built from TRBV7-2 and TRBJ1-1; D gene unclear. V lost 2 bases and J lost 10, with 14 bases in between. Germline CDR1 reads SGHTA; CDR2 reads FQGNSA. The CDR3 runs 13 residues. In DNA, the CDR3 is TGTGCCAGCAGCTTATCCCCGGACCGGGGAGCTTTCTTT. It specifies CASSLSPDRGAFF.

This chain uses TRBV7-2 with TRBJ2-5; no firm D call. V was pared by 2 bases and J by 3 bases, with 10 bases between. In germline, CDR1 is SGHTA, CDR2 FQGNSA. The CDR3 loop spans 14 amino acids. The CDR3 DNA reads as TGTGCCAGCAGCTTATTTAGCAGCAAAGAGACCCAGTACTTC. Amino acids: CASSLFSSKETQYF. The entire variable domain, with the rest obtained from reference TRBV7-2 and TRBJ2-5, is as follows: GAGVSQSPSNKVTEKGKDVELRCDPISGHTALYWYRQSLGQGLEFLIYFQGNSAPDKSGLPSDRFSAERTGGSVSTLTIQRTQQEDSAVYLCASSLFSSKETQYFGPGTRLLVL.

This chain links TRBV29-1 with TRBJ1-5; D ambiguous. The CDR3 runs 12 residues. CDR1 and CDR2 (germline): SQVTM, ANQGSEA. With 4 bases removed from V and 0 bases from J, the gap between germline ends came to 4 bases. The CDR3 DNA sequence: TGCAGCGTTGCAGGTAGCAATCAGCCCCAGCATTTT. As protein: CSVAGSNQPQHF. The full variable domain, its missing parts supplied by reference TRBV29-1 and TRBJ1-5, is SAVISQKPSRDICQRGTSLTIQCQVDSQVTMMFWYRQQPGQSLTLIATANQGSEATYESGFVIDKFPISRPNLTFSTLTVSNMSPEDSSIYLCSVAGSNQPQHFGDGTRLSIL.

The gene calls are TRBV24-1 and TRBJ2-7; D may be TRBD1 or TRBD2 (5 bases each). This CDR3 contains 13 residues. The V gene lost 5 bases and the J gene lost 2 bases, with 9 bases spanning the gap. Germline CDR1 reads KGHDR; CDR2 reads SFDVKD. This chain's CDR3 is CATSAGLAYEQYF. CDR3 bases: TGTGCCACCAGTGCGGGGCTAGCCTACGAGCAGTACTTC.

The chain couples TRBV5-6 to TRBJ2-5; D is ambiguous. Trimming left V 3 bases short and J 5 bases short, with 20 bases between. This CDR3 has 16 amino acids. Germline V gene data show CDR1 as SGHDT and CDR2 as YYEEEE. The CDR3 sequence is CASSSALAVQWETQYF. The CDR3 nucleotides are TGTGCCAGCAGCTCCGCCTTAGCCGTCCAGTGGGAGACCCAGTACTTC.

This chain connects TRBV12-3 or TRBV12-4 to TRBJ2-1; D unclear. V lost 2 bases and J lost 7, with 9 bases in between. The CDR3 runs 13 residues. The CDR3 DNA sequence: TGTGCCAGCAGTTTAATGGCTAGTAATGAGCAGTTCTTC. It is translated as CASSLMASNEQFF.

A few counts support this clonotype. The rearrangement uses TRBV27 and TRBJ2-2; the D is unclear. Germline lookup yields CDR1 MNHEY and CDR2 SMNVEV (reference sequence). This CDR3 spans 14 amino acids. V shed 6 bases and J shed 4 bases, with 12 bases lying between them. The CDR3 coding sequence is TGTGCCAGCAGCCCCGGACGGAGCACCGGGGAGCTGTTTTTT. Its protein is CASSPGRSTGELFF.

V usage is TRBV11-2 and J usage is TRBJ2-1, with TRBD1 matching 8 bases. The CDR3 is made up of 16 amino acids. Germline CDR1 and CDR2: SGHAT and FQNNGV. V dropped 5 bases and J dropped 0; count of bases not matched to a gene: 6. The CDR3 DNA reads TGTGCCAGCAGCCTCATCGGACAGGGCTCCTACAATGAGCAGTTCTTC. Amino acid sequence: CASSLIGQGSYNEQFF.

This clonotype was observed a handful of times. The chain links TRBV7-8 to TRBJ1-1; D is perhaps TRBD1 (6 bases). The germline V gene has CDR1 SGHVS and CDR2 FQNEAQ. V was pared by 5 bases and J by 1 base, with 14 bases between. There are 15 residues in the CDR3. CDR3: CASSPLGARNTEAFF. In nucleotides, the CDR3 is TGTGCCAGCAGCCCTTTGGGGGCCCGGAACACTGAAGCTTTCTTT.

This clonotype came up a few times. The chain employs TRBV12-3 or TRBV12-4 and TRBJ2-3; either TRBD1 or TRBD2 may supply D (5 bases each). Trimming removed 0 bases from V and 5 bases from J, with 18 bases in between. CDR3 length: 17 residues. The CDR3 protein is CASSLAGEGKVEDTQYF. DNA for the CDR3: TGTGCCAGCAGTTTAGCGGGAGAGGGGAAGGTGGAAGATACGCAGTATTTT.

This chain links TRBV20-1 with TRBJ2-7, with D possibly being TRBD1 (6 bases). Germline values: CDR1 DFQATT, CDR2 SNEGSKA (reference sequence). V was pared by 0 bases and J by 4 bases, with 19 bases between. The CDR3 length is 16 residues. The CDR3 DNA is TGCAGTGCTAGAGATATTAACAGGGCTTTGTTGTACGAGCAGTACTTC. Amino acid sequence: CSARDINRALLYEQYF.

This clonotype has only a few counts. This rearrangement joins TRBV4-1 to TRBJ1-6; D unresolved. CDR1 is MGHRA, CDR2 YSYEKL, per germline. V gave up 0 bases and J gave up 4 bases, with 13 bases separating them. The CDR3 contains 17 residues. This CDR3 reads CASSQDDQASYNSPLHF. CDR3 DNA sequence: TGCGCCAGCAGCCAAGATGATCAGGCATCTTATAATTCACCCCTCCACTTT.

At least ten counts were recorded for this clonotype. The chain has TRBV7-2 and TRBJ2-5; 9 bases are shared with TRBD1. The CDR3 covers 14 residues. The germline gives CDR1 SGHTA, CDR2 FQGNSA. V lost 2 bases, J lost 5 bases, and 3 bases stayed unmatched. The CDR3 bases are TGTGCCAGCAGCTTAACAGGGGGCTGGGAGACCCAGTACTTC. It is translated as CASSLTGGWETQYF.

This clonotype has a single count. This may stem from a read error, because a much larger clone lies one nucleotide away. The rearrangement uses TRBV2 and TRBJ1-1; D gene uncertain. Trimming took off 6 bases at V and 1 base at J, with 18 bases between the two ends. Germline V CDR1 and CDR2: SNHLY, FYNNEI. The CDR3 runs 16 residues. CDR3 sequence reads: CASRPTASLGNTEAFF. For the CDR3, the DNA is TGTGCCAGCAGGCCGACGGCCTCCCTGGGGAACACTGAAGCTTTCTTT.

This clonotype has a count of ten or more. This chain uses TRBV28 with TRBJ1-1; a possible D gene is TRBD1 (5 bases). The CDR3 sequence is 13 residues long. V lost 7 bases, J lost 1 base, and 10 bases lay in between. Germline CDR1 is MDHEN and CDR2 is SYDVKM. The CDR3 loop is CASKQTANTEAFF. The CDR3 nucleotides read TGTGCCAGCAAACAGACAGCGAACACTGAAGCTTTCTTT.

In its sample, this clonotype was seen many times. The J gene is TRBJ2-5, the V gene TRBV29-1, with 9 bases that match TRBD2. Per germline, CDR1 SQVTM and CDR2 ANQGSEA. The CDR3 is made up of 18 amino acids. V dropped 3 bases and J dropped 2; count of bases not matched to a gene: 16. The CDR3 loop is CSVDYPGSERGAQETQYF. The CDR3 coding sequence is TGCAGCGTTGACTACCCCGGCTCCGAGCGGGGGGCTCAAGAGACCCAGTACTTC.

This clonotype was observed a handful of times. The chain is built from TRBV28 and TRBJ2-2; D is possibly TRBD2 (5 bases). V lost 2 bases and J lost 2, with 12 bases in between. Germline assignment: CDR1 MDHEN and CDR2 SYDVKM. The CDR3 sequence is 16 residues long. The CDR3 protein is CASSLEGLRNTGELFF. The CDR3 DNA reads TGTGCCAGCAGTTTAGAGGGTCTGAGAAACACCGGGGAGCTGTTTTTT. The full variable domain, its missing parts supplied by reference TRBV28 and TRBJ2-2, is DVKVTQSSRYLVKRTGEKVFLECVQDMDHENMFWYRQDPGLGLRLIYFSYDVKMKEKGDIPEGYSVSREKKERFSLILESASTNQTSMYLCASSLEGLRNTGELFFGEGSRLTVL.

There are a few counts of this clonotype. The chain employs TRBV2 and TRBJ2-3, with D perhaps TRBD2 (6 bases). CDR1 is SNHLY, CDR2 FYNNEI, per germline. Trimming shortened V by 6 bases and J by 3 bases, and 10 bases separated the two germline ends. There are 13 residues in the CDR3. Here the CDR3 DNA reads TGTGCCAGCAGCGGGAGATTGACAGATACGCAGTATTTT. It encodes CASSGRLTDTQYF.

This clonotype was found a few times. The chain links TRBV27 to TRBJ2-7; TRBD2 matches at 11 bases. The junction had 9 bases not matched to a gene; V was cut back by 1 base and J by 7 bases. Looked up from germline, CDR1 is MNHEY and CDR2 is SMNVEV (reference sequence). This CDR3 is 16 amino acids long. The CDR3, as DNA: TGTGCCAGCAGTTTATTACTAGCGGGAGTTTTGGGAGAGCAGTACTTC. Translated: CASSLLLAGVLGEQYF.

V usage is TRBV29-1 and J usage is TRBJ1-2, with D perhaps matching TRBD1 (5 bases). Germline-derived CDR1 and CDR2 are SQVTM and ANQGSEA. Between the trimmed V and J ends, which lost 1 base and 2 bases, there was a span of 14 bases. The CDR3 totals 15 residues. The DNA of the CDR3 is TGCAGCGTTGAAGCCCCCAGGGCTTCCAACTATGGCTACACCTTC. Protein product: CSVEAPRASNYGYTF.

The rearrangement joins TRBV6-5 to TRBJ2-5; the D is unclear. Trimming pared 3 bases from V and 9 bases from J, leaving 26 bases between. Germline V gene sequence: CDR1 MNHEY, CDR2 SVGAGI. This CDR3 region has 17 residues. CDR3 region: CASSYILGRGLIEAQYF. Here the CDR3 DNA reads TGTGCCAGCAGTTATATTCTCGGTAGAGGCCTCATTGAGGCCCAGTACTTC.

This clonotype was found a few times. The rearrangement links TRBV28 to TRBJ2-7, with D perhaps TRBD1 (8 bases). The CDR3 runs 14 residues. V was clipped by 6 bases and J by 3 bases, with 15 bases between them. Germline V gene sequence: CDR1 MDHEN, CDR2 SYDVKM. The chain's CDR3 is CASRTNRGGYEQYF. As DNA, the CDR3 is TGTGCCAGCAGAACCAACAGGGGGGGCTACGAGCAGTACTTC.

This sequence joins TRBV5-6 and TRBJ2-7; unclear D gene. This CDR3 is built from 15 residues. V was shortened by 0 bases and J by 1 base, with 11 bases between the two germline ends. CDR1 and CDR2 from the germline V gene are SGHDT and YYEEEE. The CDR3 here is CASSLEDIISYEQYF. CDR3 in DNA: TGTGCCAGCAGCTTGGAGGATATCATATCCTACGAGCAGTACTTC.